These T cell receptor beta chains were read from a single sample in a study of Graves' ophthalmopathy and Graves' hyperthyroidism. TCRdb called the multiplex PCR reads again in MiXCR, with one record for every CDR3 protein. This table holds around 1,200,000 distinct CDR3 sequences, about 35% found once. The specimen was peripheral blood or thyroid tissue (not recorded which). The source of these receptors is an adult man with Graves' hyperthyroidism. Both conserved end residues are trimmed from each CDR3.

V: TRBV20-1
J: TRBJ1-2
CDR3: SAKRETAPAIYGYT

V: TRBV6-2/TRBV6-3
J: TRBJ1-1
CDR3: ASRNLATGNTEAF

V: TRBV20-1
J: TRBJ1-1
CDR3: SATGQVNTEAF

V: TRBV19
J: TRBJ2-7
CDR3: ASSRTSGYLPYEQY

V: TRBV2
J: TRBJ2-2
CDR3: ASNAIRTSGRMAGELF

V: TRBV5-1
J: TRBJ2-2
CDR3: ASSLSGLAGVKVSGELF

V: TRBV10-3
J: TRBJ1-4
CDR3: ATSTGDNEKLF

V: TRBV12-3/TRBV12-4
J: TRBJ2-5
CDR3: ASKPGTGGQETQY

V: TRBV5-1
J: TRBJ2-7
CDR3: ASSFRTGVYEQY

V: TRBV20-1
J: TRBJ1-2
CDR3: SARDPTTGYT

V: TRBV20-1
J: TRBJ2-7
CDR3: SANGDLGKFYEQY

V: TRBV5-5
J: TRBJ2-3
CDR3: ASSFTRDTSMDTQY

V: TRBV4-3
J: TRBJ1-1
CDR3: ASSQDYRGNTEAF

V: TRBV19
J: TRBJ2-2
CDR3: ASGYAGLAGSGELF

V: TRBV7-8
J: TRBJ2-6
CDR3: ASSLGTSTSGANVPT

V: TRBV7-8
J: TRBJ2-7
CDR3: ASSLAGTSGTYEQY

V: TRBV20-1
J: TRBJ1-5
CDR3: SARVRARNQPQH

V: TRBV7-8
J: TRBJ1-5
CDR3: ASSPIGQGANQPQH

V: TRBV2
J: TRBJ1-2
CDR3: ASSDGLGYT

V: TRBV5-5
J: TRBJ2-5
CDR3: ASSSGQRLPQETQY

V: TRBV12-3/TRBV12-4
J: TRBJ2-3
CDR3: ASSLSVRPTDTQY

V: TRBV7-9
J: TRBJ2-7
CDR3: ASSFTGGYERY

V: TRBV7-2
J: TRBJ1-2
CDR3: ASSSQQEGGYT

V: TRBV11-2
J: TRBJ1-2
CDR3: ASSSLIARSYGYT

V: TRBV5-6
J: TRBJ2-5
CDR3: ASTPTGTMLRQQETQY

V: TRBV7-9
J: TRBJ2-2
CDR3: ASSPRLDFTGELF

V: TRBV6-5
J: TRBJ1-6
CDR3: ASRWTDNSPLH

V: TRBV10-3
J: TRBJ2-7
CDR3: AISGVTSGSLDEQY

V: TRBV6-2/TRBV6-3
J: TRBJ2-7
CDR3: ASSHGTSAYEQY

V: TRBV9
J: TRBJ2-5
CDR3: ASSGREKRSGIKETQY

V: TRBV2
J: TRBJ1-5
CDR3: AGSEGTGGSQPQH

V: TRBV10-3
J: TRBJ1-6
CDR3: AISGILSSPLH